This TCR beta chain was recovered during a study of monozygotic twins with inflammatory bowel disease. Regarding the study as a whole: Different T cell subtypes could not be distinguished.

Of note for this clonotype: Antigen unknown.

This CDR3 has 18 residues. Germline lookup yields CDR1 DFQATT and CDR2 SNEGSKA (reference sequence). During cDNA synthesis, UMIs that each contained a 6-nucleotide sample barcode were added by means of template switching. For each CDR3 protein, TCRdb gives one entry from its re-call of the 5' RACE reads, without DNA. Its clone listing holds roughly 160,000 distinct CDR3 sequences. The chain couples TRBV20-1 to TRBJ2-5; the TCRdb D gene call, TRBD2, has no DNA to confirm it. Sequencing was carried out using blood. The sequence derives from a human donor with ulcerative colitis or Crohn's disease, or a healthy co-twin of an affected twin (not recorded which). The CDR3 region is CSARAPGLAGGPRETQYF.